The rows below give T cell receptor beta chains drawn from one sample of a study of blood T cells in healthy people across ages. TCRdb re-called the 5' RACE reads with MiXCR, one entry per CDR3 protein. The sample holds 1.5 million to 2 million distinct CDR3 sequences, approximately 50% seen once. The sample consisted of blood. Receptor source: a woman in her 40s in good health. The CDR3 runs from the conserved cysteine through the conserved F or W. D genes are given only for firm matches. The size field is filled for only some rows; it gives once, few, many or a size class.

clone size	V gene	CDR3 length	J gene	D gene	CDR3 DNA	CDR3 protein
few	TRBV20-1	13	TRBJ2-1	NA	TGCAGTGCTAGAGTCCCAGGCCACAATGAGCAGTTCTTC	CSARVPGHNEQFF
few	TRBV28	15	TRBJ2-7	TRBD1	TGTGCCAGCAGTTTAACAGGGGTAAGATCGGGCGAGCAGTACTTC	CASSLTGVRSGEQYF
few	TRBV20-1	12	TRBJ2-1	TRBD2	TGCAGTGCTGGGACTAGTCTCAATGAGCAGTTCTTC	CSAGTSLNEQFF
NA	TRBV18	16	TRBJ2-7	NA	TGTGCCAGCTCACCATCCGGGCAGCTCCGCGGGAATGAGCAGTACTTC	CASSPSGQLRGNEQYF
NA	TRBV7-9	17	TRBJ2-3	TRBD2	TGTGTCAGCAGCTTAAGTGCGGGGGGCGCGAGCACAGATACGCAGTATTTT	CVSSLSAGGASTDTQYF
NA	TRBV20-1	16	TRBJ1-4	NA	TGCAGTGCCCCGGGACAACGACTTGCAACTAATGAAAAACTGTTTTTT	CSAPGQRLATNEKLFF
NA	TRBV4-1	14	TRBJ1-6	TRBD1	TGCGCCAGCAGCCGTGAACAGGGGGCTTCACCCCTCCACTTT	CASSREQGASPLHF
NA	TRBV4-3	17	TRBJ1-4	TRBD1	TGCGCCAGCTCCACAAGGCCCACCGGGACAGTCAATGAAAAACTGTTTTTT	CASSTRPTGTVNEKLFF
NA	TRBV28	15	TRBJ2-7	NA	TGTGCCAGCAGTTTCCCCCAGGGGGGGTCCTACGAGCAGTACTTC	CASSFPQGGSYEQYF
NA	TRBV20-1	18	TRBJ2-5	TRBD2	TGCAGTGCCCAGGAGGCGGGACTAGCGGGGGGGCCGGTTGAGACCCAGTACTTC	CSAQEAGLAGGPVETQYF
NA	TRBV18	14	TRBJ1-3	NA	TGTGCCAGCTCACCACAGGAAACTGGAAACACCATATATTTT	CASSPQETGNTIYF
few	TRBV10-3	16	TRBJ2-1	NA	TGTGCCATCAGTGAGGTCTGGGAGGGGGCCTACAATGAGCAGTTCTTC	CAISEVWEGAYNEQFF
NA	TRBV6-2/TRBV6-3	19	TRBJ2-1	TRBD1	TGTGCCAGCAGACAAGGGAGGACAGGGGCCCCTAGATGGGACAATGAGCAGTTCTTC	CASRQGRTGAPRWDNEQFF
NA	TRBV4-3	17	TRBJ2-2	NA	TGCGCCAGCAGCCCCCAGCCCCGGGGGCTTAACACCGGGGAGCTGTTTTTT	CASSPQPRGLNTGELFF
many	TRBV28	12	TRBJ1-2	NA	TGTGCCAGCAGCTTGGGCCAGGGTGGCTACACCTTC	CASSLGQGGYTF
NA	TRBV7-2	15	TRBJ1-1	NA	TGTGCCAGCAGCTTAGTGGTAGGGGTCAACACTGAAGCTTTCTTT	CASSLVVGVNTEAFF
many	TRBV7-2	14	TRBJ2-5	TRBD1	TGTGCCAGCAGCTTCTGGACAGGTCAAGAGACCCAGTACTTC	CASSFWTGQETQYF
NA	TRBV29-1	12	TRBJ1-5	NA	TGCAGCGTTGCCCATGGGGGTCAGCCCCAGCATTTT	CSVAHGGQPQHF
NA	TRBV5-1	13	TRBJ2-7	NA	TGCGCCAGCAGCTTCGGCAGGGCTGAGGAGCAGTACTTC	CASSFGRAEEQYF
NA	TRBV4-2	15	TRBJ2-1	NA	TGTGCCAGCAGCCAAGAGAGGGCCAGCAACAATGAGCAGTTCTTC	CASSQERASNNEQFF
once	TRBV12-3/TRBV12-4	13	TRBJ1-1	NA	TGTGCCAGCAGGGATGCAGGACAGCCTGAAGCTTTCTTT	CASRDAGQPEAFF
NA	TRBV9	17	TRBJ2-1	NA	TGTGCCAGCAGCGTATCAGGGGAGGGGGGGGCGACCTATGAGCAGTTCTTC	CASSVSGEGGATYEQFF
NA	TRBV4-1	15	TRBJ2-7	NA	TGCGCCAGCAGCCAAATGGGGGGCCTGCAGGGCGAGCAGTACTTC	CASSQMGGLQGEQYF
NA	TRBV7-6	17	TRBJ2-6	NA	TGTGCCAGCAGCCCAACACGACGGCCCTCTGGGGCCAACGTCCTGACTTTC	CASSPTRRPSGANVLTF
few	TRBV29-1	14	TRBJ2-2	NA	TGCAGCGTTGTCCTGGGCAGGAACACCGGGGAGCTGTTTTTT	CSVVLGRNTGELFF
few	TRBV7-3	14	TRBJ2-1	NA	TGTGCCAGCAGCTCTAGCCCCGCGCTAAATGAGCAGTTCTTC	CASSSSPALNEQFF
NA	TRBV6-2/TRBV6-3	15	TRBJ2-1	NA	TGTGCCAGCAGTTATGCCGGGGAACTGGACAATGAGCAGTTCTTC	CASSYAGELDNEQFF
few	TRBV4-3	16	TRBJ2-7	TRBD2	TGCGCCAGCAGCCCACAACCTAGCGGGGGGGTCGGCGAGCAGTACTTC	CASSPQPSGGVGEQYF
few	TRBV3-1	13	TRBJ2-5	NA	TGTGCCAGCAGCCAACTAGCTACCAAGACCCAGTACTTC	CASSQLATKTQYF
NA	TRBV6-2/TRBV6-3	16	TRBJ2-5	TRBD2	TGTGCCAGCAGCCACCGGGAGGGGAAGGGGCGAGAGACCCAGTACTTC	CASSHREGKGRETQYF
many	TRBV18	13	TRBJ2-1	TRBD2	TGTGCCAGCTCACCCGGACTAGAGAATGAGCAGTTCTTC	CASSPGLENEQFF
NA	TRBV7-2	15	TRBJ2-7	NA	TGTGCCAGCAGCTCTACAGGGCGCAGGGCCTACGAGCAGTACTTC	CASSSTGRRAYEQYF
NA	TRBV6-2/TRBV6-3	13	TRBJ2-7	NA	TGTGCCAGCAGTTCAAACAGGGTCAATGAGCAGTACTTC	CASSSNRVNEQYF
NA	TRBV4-3	19	TRBJ2-3	TRBD2	TGCGCCAGCAGCCAAGTTAAGCTAGCGGGGGGCCACACCACAGATACGCAGTATTTT	CASSQVKLAGGHTTDTQYF
few	TRBV29-1	14	TRBJ1-2	NA	TGCAGCGTTGAAGATCTATCGGGAGGAGGAGGCTACACCTTC	CSVEDLSGGGGYTF
NA	TRBV4-2	17	TRBJ1-3	NA	TGTGCCAGCGGGGGGGACCTCGCGGCCGACTCTGGAAACACCATATATTTT	CASGGDLAADSGNTIYF
NA	TRBV6-6	15	TRBJ2-7	TRBD1	TGTGCCAGCAGCCTCCTGGGGGACAGCCATGGGGAGCAGTACTTC	CASSLLGDSHGEQYF
many	TRBV6-2/TRBV6-3	13	TRBJ2-5	TRBD2	TGTGCCAGCCGGACTAGCGGCCAAGAGACCCAGTACTTC	CASRTSGQETQYF
NA	TRBV24-1	15	TRBJ2-3	NA	TGTGCCACCAGTGTACATGGGGGTAGCACAGATACGCAGTATTTT	CATSVHGGSTDTQYF
NA	TRBV28	15	TRBJ2-2	TRBD2	TGTGCCAGCAGCAGACTAGCTGAAGACACCGGGGAGCTGTTTTTT	CASSRLAEDTGELFF
NA	TRBV4-2	17	TRBJ1-6	NA	TGTGCCAGCAGCCAAGATAGGGCAGGGGTCTATAATTCACCCCTCCACTTT	CASSQDRAGVYNSPLHF
few	TRBV29-1	11	TRBJ1-2	NA	TGCAGCGTTGGCTACAGCTATGGCTACACCTTC	CSVGYSYGYTF
few	TRBV20-1	16	TRBJ2-1	NA	TGCAGTGCTAGAGGGAGACTAGGGTTTCCGTACAATGAGCAGTTCTTC	CSARGRLGFPYNEQFF
NA	TRBV4-1	16	TRBJ2-5	NA	TGCGCCAGCAGCCATACTTCCGACAGGAACCAAGAGACCCAGTACTTC	CASSHTSDRNQETQYF
NA	TRBV6-2/TRBV6-3	14	TRBJ2-7	TRBD1	TGTGCCAGCACTATGGACAGGGGGATTCTCGAGCAGTACTTC	CASTMDRGILEQYF
NA	TRBV18	15	TRBJ1-6	NA	TGTGCCAGCTCACCTACCGCAGGCGTAGGTTCACCCCTCCACTTT	CASSPTAGVGSPLHF
NA	TRBV20-1	15	TRBJ2-1	TRBD2	TGCAGTGCTACAGTAGGACTAGCGGGAAACAATGAGCAGTTCTTC	CSATVGLAGNNEQFF
many	TRBV7-2	14	TRBJ2-1	TRBD1	TGTGCCAGCAGTTTAGGACAGGGCCGAAATGAGCAGTTCTTC	CASSLGQGRNEQFF
NA	TRBV20-1	14	TRBJ2-7	TRBD1	TGCAGTGCTAGCCGGGACAGGGTGGGCTGGGAGCAGTACTTC	CSASRDRVGWEQYF
NA	TRBV6-5	15	TRBJ1-4	TRBD1	TGTGCCAGCCGGGACAGGGGGCCCCGCAATGAAAAACTGTTTTTT	CASRDRGPRNEKLFF
NA	TRBV5-1	14	TRBJ1-2	NA	TGCGCCAGCAGCTTGTTATTGTCAGGGGATGGCTACACCTTC	CASSLLLSGDGYTF
NA	TRBV13	15	TRBJ1-2	NA	TGTGCCAGCAGCTCCCGACAGGTCCTCTCCTATGGCTACACCTTC	CASSSRQVLSYGYTF
few	TRBV10-3	13	TRBJ1-4	NA	TGTGCCATTTCAACTCGGGCGAATGAAAAACTGTTTTTT	CAISTRANEKLFF
NA	TRBV5-6	15	TRBJ2-7	TRBD2	TGTGCCAGCAGCCCAGGGACTAGCTTCCCCTACGAGCAGTACTTC	CASSPGTSFPYEQYF